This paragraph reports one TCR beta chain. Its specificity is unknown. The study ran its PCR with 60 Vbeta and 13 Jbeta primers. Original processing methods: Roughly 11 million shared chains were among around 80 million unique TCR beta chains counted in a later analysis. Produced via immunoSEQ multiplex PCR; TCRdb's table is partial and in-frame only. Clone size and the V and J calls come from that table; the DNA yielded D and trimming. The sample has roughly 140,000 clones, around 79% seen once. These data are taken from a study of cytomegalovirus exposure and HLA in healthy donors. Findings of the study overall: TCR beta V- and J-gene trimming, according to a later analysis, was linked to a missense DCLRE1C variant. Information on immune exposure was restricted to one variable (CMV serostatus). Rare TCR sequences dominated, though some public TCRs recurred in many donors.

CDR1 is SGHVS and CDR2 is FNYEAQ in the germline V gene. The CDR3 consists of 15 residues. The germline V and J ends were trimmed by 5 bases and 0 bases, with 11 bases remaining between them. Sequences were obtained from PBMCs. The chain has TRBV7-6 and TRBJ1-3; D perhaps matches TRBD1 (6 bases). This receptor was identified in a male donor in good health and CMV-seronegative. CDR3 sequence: CASSPGTNSGNTIYF. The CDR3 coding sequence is TGTGCCAGCAGCCCCGGGACAAACTCTGGAAACACCATATATTTT.